This T cell receptor (beta chain) stems from a study of blood T cell repertoires in COVID-19. Study-level information: Samples representing acute and convalescent COVID-19 were sourced from the United States, Italy and Spain. The cDNA or gDNA used as material had been derived from T cells, B-cell-depleted T cells, or PBMCs.

Between the trimmed V and J ends, which lost 2 bases and 8 bases, there was a span of 13 bases. Looked up from germline, CDR1 is SNHLY and CDR2 is FYNNEI. This CDR3 is 15 amino acids long. Method: immunoSEQ multiplex PCR; TCRdb's copy keeps in-frame clones and lacks some. The table records about 180,000 clones, about 91% of them present only once. V usage is TRBV2 and J usage is TRBJ1-6; possible D gene TRBD1, 6 bases. This sequence was found in a woman aged 25 to 39 with acute or convalescent COVID-19. The sequenced sample consisted of peripheral blood. The CDR3 spells CASSEYRVGDSPLHF. DNA for the CDR3: TGTGCCAGCAGTGAATACAGGGTCGGGGATTCACCCCTCCACTTT.